This T cell receptor (beta chain) was obtained from a study of PD-1 blockade in classical Hodgkin lymphoma. The overall study: Patients were dosed intravenously with nivolumab at 3 mg/kg every 2 weeks.

With respect to this clone: The target antigen is unknown.

Germline V lookup: CDR1 PRHDT, CDR2 FYEKMQ (reference sequence). Trimming cost V 0 bases and J 5 bases; bases outside gene matches: 5. This CDR3 has 15 residues. The sample's time point: cycle 4 day 1 (C4D1), after 6 weeks of nivolumab. All trial patients relapsed after autologous stem cell transplantation. Out of thawed PBMCs, magnetic negative selection purified CD4+ T cells. Complete response, partial response or progressive disease were the best responses. The method was immunoSEQ multiplex PCR; TCRdb's version includes in-frame clones alone and lacks a portion of them. The sample contains about 30,000 clones, about 86% of which appear only once. Whole-study results and caveats: CD4+ TCR diversity, unlike CD8+, climbed significantly by C4D1. Complete responders showed a baseline diversity that resembled the diversity of newly diagnosed patients.

Sequences were derived from CD4+ T cells from blood, sampled before the fourth cycle of nivolumab. This clonotype was obtained from a human donor with classical Hodgkin lymphoma. The chain carries TRBV13 and TRBJ2-7; 9 nucleotides match TRBD1. The CDR3 reads CASSLGGQGTHEQYF. The CDR3 nucleotides are TGTGCCAGCAGCTTAGGCGGACAGGGGACCCACGAGCAGTACTTC.